This section outlines one T cell receptor beta chain sequence together with its context. The target of this receptor is not known. No clone much larger than this one lies a single base away; base qualities are absent. These data come from a study of PD-L1 blockade in urothelial cancer listed by TCRdb under 2017. Regarding the complete study: Every patient began therapy in about 2014 and was given atezolizumab 1,200 mg intravenously every 3 weeks. About 85% of the 29 patients were males with bladder-origin urothelial cancer, and about 60% of the 29 reported a prior smoking history. An ECOG performance status of 0 or 1 was recorded for the patients, and 0 to 3 prior chemotherapy regimens had been received by the patients. Blood samples were analyzed at two time points: 3 weeks after treatment start (second dose) and 6 weeks after treatment start. Blood samples gave a median of about 150,000 T cells and 80,000 to 95,000 unique TCRs, with a median clonality of approximately 0.08. The study was an exploratory multi-omic analysis of somatic, immune and clinical correlates of response to PD-L1 blockade with atezolizumab in urothelial cancer. Pretreatment tumor samples, along with matched peripheral blood collected serially before and after atezolizumab treatment, underwent TCR sequencing. Durable clinical benefit was defined as a progression-free survival longer than 6 months, and TCR features were additionally tested against progression-free survival and overall survival. Whole exome sequencing and RNA sequencing of pretreatment tumors were performed alongside TCR sequencing in the same patients. Durable clinical benefit was achieved by nine patients but not by the remaining 20. Pretreatment blood TCR-seq was available for nearly 30 patients, at least one posttreatment blood collection was obtained for 24 patients, and tumor TCR-seq was available for 24 patients.

Synthetic TCR analog templates were spiked into each PCR to estimate absolute template abundance from read counts. Using the immunoSEQ assay, TCRbeta CDR3 regions were amplified from genomic DNA with bias-controlled V and J gene primers. Sequencing of rearranged TCRbeta segments was performed at approximately 20X coverage. As for the original processing: Sequencing errors were corrected by clustering and CDR3s were annotated against IMGT to assign V, D and J genes. Downstream analyses used only productive TCRbeta rearrangements, leaving out any out-of-frame or stop-codon sequences. Clonality was calculated as one minus the Shannon entropy normalized by the log of the number of unique productive sequences. Fisher's exact test with Benjamini-Hochberg correction, at a threshold of adjusted p below 0.01, was used to find clones that differed between time points or between blood and tumor. TCRdb stores this immuneACCESS table with in-frame sequences only. Part of the clones is absent; in the studies checked, under half of the shortfall reflects unresolved V genes, and no reason is known for the rest. V and J calls and clone size are as listed in that table; D and trimming were resolved from the DNA. The sample yields roughly 90,000 clones; 90% to 95% were counted once. The ten largest clones represent approximately 10% of the sample.

The cohort comprised 25 to 30 patients with locally advanced or metastatic urothelial carcinoma treated at Memorial Sloan Kettering on a trial protocol. Peripheral blood mononuclear cells were collected pretreatment and during treatment, with between 1 and 8 total time points obtained per patient. The Qiagen DNeasy Blood extraction kit was used to purify genomic DNA from total PBMCs and tumor samples. PBMCs were collected pretreatment and during treatment, and were isolated and stored as previously described. Results and caveats for the whole study, not just this receptor: A pretreatment peripheral blood TCR clonality below the median was linked to improved progression-free and overall survival. Patients with durable benefit showed greater expansion of tumor-associated TCR clones in peripheral blood 3 weeks after starting treatment (n of about 20, p = 0.022). Because the sample size was small (n of about 30) and many exploratory analyses were performed, the results are intended to be hypothesis-generating.

The sequencing here drew on PBMCs, taken around atezolizumab (anti-PD-L1) treatment. The TCR originated in a man between 60 and 75 years old with urothelial cancer.

The DNA sequence reads TGTGCCACCAGCAGAGATTTGGCCTCTAAGGAGGGCTACACCTTC. It translates to CATSRDLASKEGYTF. The rearranged segments are TRBV15 and TRBJ1-2, with no D gene named confidently. As encoded in the germline V gene (reference sequence), CDR1 is LNHNV while CDR2 is YYDKDF. The trim is 0 bases for V and 8 bases for J, with a gap of 16 bases between the germline ends. The CDR3 starts with the cysteine, ends with the phenylalanine, and has 15 residues. Only the CDR3 part of the read is kept: 45 bases, read in frame from the first base.